One and the same sample provided the 14 T cell receptor beta chains below, sequenced in a study of blood T cells in healthy people across ages. Sample-barcoded 5' priming and a J-beta primer mix drove a second PCR of 7 to 11 cycles. TCRdb passed the 5' RACE reads through MiXCR, listing each CDR3 protein once. The table shows about 1.4 million distinct CDR3 sequences, with approximately 59% occurring only once. The sample comprised blood. The receptors derive from a man in his late teens or twenties in good health.

This chain uses TRBV29-1 with TRBJ2-7; possibly TRBD2 for D (5 bases). This CDR3 spans 12 amino acids. V shed 4 bases and J shed 4 bases, with 11 bases lying between them. CDR1 is SQVTM and CDR2 is ANQGSEA in the germline V gene. CDR3 sequence (DNA): TGCAGCGTTGTATCAGTAGCGTACGAGCAGTACTTC. Encoded protein: CSVVSVAYEQYF.

This chain connects TRBV27 to TRBJ1-6; 11 bases agree with TRBD1. With 1 base clipped from V and 9 bases from J, the junction kept 2 bases outside the gene matches. Germline V gene data show CDR1 as MNHEY and CDR2 as SMNVEV (reference sequence). The CDR3 has 15 amino acids. The CDR3 nucleotides are TGTGCCAGCAGTTTATGGACAGGGGGCCGTTCACCCCTCCACTTT. This gives the protein CASSLWTGGRSPLHF.

The chain is built from TRBV4-1 and TRBJ2-5; D possibly corresponds to TRBD2 (6 bases). Germline CDR1 is MGHRA and CDR2 is YSYEKL. V lost 4 bases and J 9 bases, leaving 12 bases between the germline ends. The CDR3 has 12 residues. CDR3 nucleotides: TGCGCCAGCAGCCCCCTTCCGGGGGCCCAGTACTTC. Protein: CASSPLPGAQYF.

The chain links TRBV3-1 to TRBJ2-7, with no clear D. The CDR3 runs to 12 residues. Trimming removed 0 bases from V and 4 bases from J, with 4 bases in between. Germline-derived CDR1 and CDR2 are LGHDT and YNNKEL (reference sequence). The CDR3 DNA reads TGTGCCAGCAGCCAAGAGATGTACGAGCAGTACTTC. Encoded protein: CASSQEMYEQYF.

This clonotype was seen only a few times. The chain joins TRBV4-2 to TRBJ1-1; weak D call: TRBD1 (5 bases). Germline CDR1 LGHNA, CDR2 YNFKEQ. V shed 1 base and J shed 1 base, with 16 bases lying between them. This CDR3 is built from 17 residues. DNA for the CDR3: TGTGCCAGCAGCCAAGCCCTTGGCAGGGAGAAGAACACTGAAGCTTTCTTT. This translates into CASSQALGREKNTEAFF.

The chain links TRBV12-3 or TRBV12-4 to TRBJ2-1, with 8 bases identical to TRBD1. The CDR3 is 14 residues long. The V segment lost 5 bases and the J segment 8 bases; nucleotides outside the gene matches: 8. The chain's CDR3 is CASSPRPGGDEQFF. The CDR3, as DNA: TGTGCCAGCAGTCCCCGACCAGGGGGCGATGAGCAGTTCTTC.

The rearrangement links TRBV20-1 to TRBJ2-1, with 7 bases identical to TRBD2. V gave up 0 bases and J gave up 2 bases; unmatched junction bases: 4. The CDR3 is made up of 15 amino acids. The V gene's germline CDR1 is DFQATT and CDR2 SNEGSKA (reference sequence). This CDR3 reads CSARDWSGAYNEQFF. Written as DNA, the CDR3 is TGCAGTGCTAGAGATTGGAGCGGGGCCTACAATGAGCAGTTCTTC.

This clonotype appeared a single time. The rearrangement uses TRBV25-1 and TRBJ1-4; 7 bases fit TRBD1. J gave up 4 bases and V 3 bases, and 5 bases lay outside the gene matches. This CDR3 is built from 15 residues. Germline-derived CDR1 and CDR2 are MGHDK and SYGVNS. The CDR3 here is CASSDQDRRNEKLFF. The DNA of the CDR3 is TGTGCCAGCAGTGACCAGGACAGGCGTAATGAAAAACTGTTTTTT.

The J gene is TRBJ2-3, the V gene TRBV11-2, with D perhaps being TRBD1 or TRBD2 (6 bases each). Germline assignment: CDR1 SGHAT and CDR2 FQNNGV. The V end was cut by 1 base, the J end by 0 bases, with 14 bases between. CDR3 length equals 17 residues. The CDR3 DNA reads TGTGCCAGCAGCTTAGTTCGGGGGCTAGCGAGCACAGATACGCAGTATTTT. Protein sequence: CASSLVRGLASTDTQYF. Variable domain in full (rest from reference TRBV11-2 and TRBJ2-3): EAGVAQSPRYKIIEKRQSVAFWCNPISGHATLYWYQQILGQGPKLLIQFQNNGVVDDSQLPKDRFSAERLKGVDSTLKIQPAKLEDSAVYLCASSLVRGLASTDTQYFGPGTRLTVL.

This clonotype has only one observation. V gene TRBV16 combines with J gene TRBJ1-2; D might be TRBD1 (6 bases). From germline, CDR1 is KGHSY and CDR2 FQNENV. This CDR3 is 15 amino acids long. With 4 bases removed from V and 4 bases from J, the gap between germline ends came to 16 bases. The CDR3 region is CASSPFYEGVYGYTF. CDR3 nucleotide sequence: TGTGCCAGCAGCCCCTTTTATGAGGGGGTCTATGGCTACACCTTC.

As regards this clonotype: The junction shows a germline mismatch at one end, possibly a read error. The chain uses TRBV11-2 and TRBJ2-3; 7 nucleotides line up with TRBD2. This CDR3 region has 17 residues. The germline V gene has CDR1 SGHAT and CDR2 FQNNGV. The CDR3 reads CASSTTGGSKSTDTQYF. The DNA of the CDR3 is TGTGCCAGCAGCACCACGGGAGGCAGTAAAAGCACCGATACGCAGTATTTT.

The chain employs TRBV20-1 and TRBJ2-5, with D perhaps given as TRBD1 or TRBD2 (5 bases each). The V end was cut by 5 bases, the J end by 2 bases, with 9 bases between. CDR1 and CDR2 from the germline V gene are DFQATT and SNEGSKA (reference sequence). The CDR3 totals 12 residues. The DNA for the CDR3 is TGCAGTGCTGAGGGGCAGCAAGAGACCCAGTACTTC. Amino acid sequence: CSAEGQQETQYF.

This clonotype was picked up one time. The chain couples TRBV6-5 to TRBJ2-1; D remains ambiguous. Germline CDR1 is MNHEY and CDR2 is SVGAGI. The V and J ends lost 0 bases and 7 bases respectively, with 7 bases between them. This CDR3 is 13 amino acids long. The CDR3 sequence is CASSYSLLNEQFF. The CDR3 DNA reads TGTGCCAGCAGTTACTCGCTGTTAAATGAGCAGTTCTTC.

This rearrangement joins TRBV14 to TRBJ1-5; D gene ambiguous. Per the germline V gene, CDR1 is SGHDN and CDR2 is FVKESK. V was trimmed by 0 bases and J by 12 bases, leaving 9 bases between them. This CDR3 contains 12 residues. DNA for the CDR3: TGTGCCAGCAGCCAAGAGGGCAGAATCCAGCATTTT. Its protein product is CASSQEGRIQHF.